This T cell receptor (beta chain) was sequenced for a study of blood T cell repertoires in COVID-19. Generated by immunoSEQ multiplex PCR, the TCRdb table keeps only in-frame clones and is missing some. The table has roughly 73,000 clones, about four fifths seen once. This clone was counted between two and nine times. The sample taken for sequencing was peripheral blood. The TCR sequence derives from a man between 65 and 80 years old with acute or convalescent COVID-19.

Here the CDR3 reads CASSFGTGENTGELFF. CDR3 bases: TGTGCCAGCAGTTTCGGGACAGGGGAGAACACCGGGGAGCTGTTTTTT. The gene calls are TRBV11-3 and TRBJ2-2, with 10 bases fitting TRBD1. This CDR3 is built from 16 residues. The ends lost 6 bases at V and 1 base at J; junction bases unmatched: 5. CDR1 is SGHNT, CDR2 YENEEA, per germline.